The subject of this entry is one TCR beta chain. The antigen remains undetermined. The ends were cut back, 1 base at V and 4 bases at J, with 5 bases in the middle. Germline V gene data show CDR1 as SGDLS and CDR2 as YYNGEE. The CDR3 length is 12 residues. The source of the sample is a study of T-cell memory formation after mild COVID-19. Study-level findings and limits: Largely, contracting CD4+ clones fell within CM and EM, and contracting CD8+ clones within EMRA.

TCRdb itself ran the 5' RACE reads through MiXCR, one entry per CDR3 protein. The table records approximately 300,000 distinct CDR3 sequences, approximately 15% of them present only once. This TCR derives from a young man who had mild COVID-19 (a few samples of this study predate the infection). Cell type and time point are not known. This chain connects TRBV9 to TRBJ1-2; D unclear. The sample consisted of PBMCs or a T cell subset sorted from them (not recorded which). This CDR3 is CASSVFAYGYTF. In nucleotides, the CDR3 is TGTGCCAGCAGCGTATTCGCCTATGGCTACACCTTC. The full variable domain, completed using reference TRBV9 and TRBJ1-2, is DSGVTQTPKHLITATGQRVTLRCSPRSGDLSVYWYQQSLDQGLQFLIQYYNGEERAKGNILERFSAQQFPDLHSELNLSSLELGDSALYFCASSVFAYGYTFGSGTRLTVV.